The next 27 T cell receptor beta chains were all read from a single sample in a study of neurological immune-mediated disorders. TCRdb re-derived calls from the 5' RACE reads in MiXCR, one entry per CDR3 protein. This table holds 65,000 to 85,000 distinct CDR3 sequences, approximately 3.4% found once. Sequencing was done on a sample of PBMCs. These receptors were obtained from a woman aged 45-60 years with multiple sclerosis.

This clonotype was observed many times. The chain uses TRBV6-2 or TRBV6-3 and TRBJ2-1; D remains unclear. The CDR3 loop spans 11 amino acids. Trimming removed 7 bases from V and 4 bases from J, with 5 bases in between. Per germline, CDR1 MNHEY and CDR2 SVGEGT. CDR3 residues: CASTQYNEQFF. CDR3 nucleotides: TGTGCCAGCACCCAGTACAATGAGCAGTTCTTC.

This clonotype was recorded at least ten times. This rearrangement joins TRBV9 to TRBJ1-1; 8 nucleotides match TRBD1. This CDR3 contains 14 residues. The J segment lost 7 bases and the V segment lost 3 bases, leaving 8 bases of the junction unmatched. Germline V gives CDR1 SGDLS, CDR2 YYNGEE. The CDR3 is CASSARTGINEAFF. CDR3 bases: TGTGCCAGCAGCGCTCGGACAGGGATTAATGAAGCTTTCTTT.

This clonotype has ten or more counts. The gene calls are TRBV20-1 and TRBJ1-2; the D is unclear. The germline CDR1 and CDR2 sequences are DFQATT and SNEGSKA (reference sequence). The germline V and J ends were trimmed by 0 bases and 5 bases, with 10 bases remaining between them. CDR3 length: 13 amino acids. The DNA for the CDR3 is TGCAGTGCTAGAGATCCAAGGAATTATGGCTACACCTTC. Amino acid sequence: CSARDPRNYGYTF.

Ten or more counts support this clonotype. This chain joins TRBV12-3 or TRBV12-4 and TRBJ2-2; D is unresolved. The CDR3 is 12 amino acids. V dropped 6 bases and J dropped 8 bases, with 10 bases sitting between them. CDR3 coding DNA: TGTGCCAGCAGGGCGACACCGGGGGAGCTGTTTTTT. This codes for CASRATPGELFF.

This clonotype has at least ten counts. V is TRBV28 and J is TRBJ1-1; 7 bases fit TRBD1. The CDR3 runs 14 residues. V shed 6 bases, J shed 7 bases, and the junction held 11 bases outside the gene matches. The germline V gene has CDR1 MDHEN and CDR2 SYDVKM. The CDR3: CASRASQGKVEAFF. The CDR3, as DNA: TGTGCCAGCAGGGCATCACAGGGGAAGGTTGAAGCTTTCTTT.

This clonotype was seen at least ten times. This chain connects TRBV5-4 to TRBJ2-1; D gene uncertain. Germline CDR1 and CDR2: SGHNT and YYREEE (reference sequence). CDR3 length: 12 amino acids. With 3 bases removed from V and 4 bases from J, the gap between germline ends came to 5 bases. The CDR3 DNA is TGTGCCAGCAGCTATCGATACAATGAGCAGTTCTTC. Translation gives CASSYRYNEQFF.

This clonotype was seen many times. V and J are TRBV29-1 and TRBJ2-4, with 9 nucleotides matching TRBD1. Unmatched junction bases numbered 11, after V lost 7 bases and J lost 1 base. The CDR3 runs 16 residues. The germline CDR1 and CDR2 sequences are SQVTM and ANQGSEA. The CDR3, as DNA: TGCAGCGCACTCGGGACAGGGTCAGTTGCCAAAAACATTCAGTACTTC. It is translated as CSALGTGSVAKNIQYF.

This clonotype was found many times. The rearrangement joins TRBV6-5 to TRBJ2-2, with 9 bases identical to TRBD1. The germline V gene has CDR1 MNHEY and CDR2 SVGAGI. This CDR3 spans 15 amino acids. V shed 5 bases, J shed 5 bases, and the junction held 6 bases outside the gene matches. The CDR3 nucleotides are TGTGCCAGCAGTGGGGGGACAGGGCAAACCGGGGAGCTGTTTTTT. This codes for CASSGGTGQTGELFF.

This clonotype has a count of ten or more. This chain connects TRBV15 to TRBJ1-2; TRBD1 agrees at 8 bases. This CDR3 has 16 residues. Looked up from germline, CDR1 is LNHNV and CDR2 is YYDKDF (reference sequence). V gave up 0 bases and J gave up 8 bases; unmatched junction bases: 11. CDR3 nucleotides: TGTGCCACCAGCAGAGAGGGACAGGCCGCCTTGGGCGGCTACACCTTC. This sequence encodes CATSREGQAALGGYTF.

This clonotype has ten or more counts. The rearrangement uses TRBV7-7 and TRBJ2-7; D remains unclear. Germline V gene lookup returns CDR1 SSHAT and CDR2 FNYEAQ (reference sequence). This CDR3 region has 16 residues. V was shortened by 0 bases and J by 1 base, with 13 bases between the two germline ends. The CDR3 loop is CASSLARPPFSYEQYF. CDR3 sequence (DNA): TGTGCCAGCAGCTTAGCCAGGCCACCTTTTTCCTACGAGCAGTACTTC.

This clonotype was picked up many times. The chain carries TRBV5-1 and TRBJ1-2; TRBD1 matches 7 bases. The germline V gene encodes CDR1 SGHRS and CDR2 YFSETQ. V dropped 0 bases and J dropped 1; count of bases not matched to a gene: 3. The CDR3 extends over 15 amino acids. CDR3 region: CASSLEQGLNYGYTF. CDR3 DNA: TGCGCCAGCAGCTTGGAACAGGGGCTTAACTATGGCTACACCTTC.

This clonotype occurred many times. The chain has TRBV12-3 or TRBV12-4 and TRBJ1-5, with D maybe TRBD1 (5 bases). This CDR3 is built from 14 residues. V was shortened by 6 bases and J by 0 bases, with 9 bases between the two germline ends. DNA for the CDR3: TGTGCCAGCAGCTACGGGACTAGCAATCAGCCCCAGCATTTT. Protein: CASSYGTSNQPQHF.

At least ten counts were recorded for this clonotype. The J gene is TRBJ2-1, the V gene TRBV28; 8 bases map to TRBD2. The V gene's germline CDR1 is MDHEN and CDR2 SYDVKM. This CDR3 has 15 residues. Trimming took 5 bases from V and 3 from J; bases not matched to a gene: 6. CDR3: CASSLPGLVYNEQFF. In nucleotides, the CDR3 is TGTGCCAGCAGTCTCCCGGGACTAGTCTACAATGAGCAGTTCTTC. The full variable domain, with the rest looked up from reference TRBV28 and TRBJ2-1, is DVKVTQSSRYLVKRTGEKVFLECVQDMDHENMFWYRQDPGLGLRLIYFSYDVKMKEKGDIPEGYSVSREKKERFSLILESASTNQTSMYLCASSLPGLVYNEQFFGPGTRLTVL.

This clonotype occurred many times. The chain is built from TRBV10-3 and TRBJ2-7; possibly TRBD2 for D (6 bases). There are 13 residues in the CDR3. V lost 7 bases and J 9 bases, leaving 19 bases between the germline ends. Germline V gene data show CDR1 as ENHRY and CDR2 as SYGVKD. CDR3 sequence reads: CAIKAGIEGWQYF. The CDR3 coding sequence is TGTGCCATCAAGGCGGGAATCGAAGGATGGCAGTACTTC.

This clonotype was counted ten times or more. The rearrangement links TRBV10-3 to TRBJ2-2; 13 bases are shared with TRBD2. The germline V gene has CDR1 ENHRY and CDR2 SYGVKD. V lost 6 bases and J lost 5; bases outside the gene matches: 3. This CDR3 region has 15 residues. CDR3 bases: TGTGCCATCAGCGGGACTAGCGGGATGACCGGGGAGCTGTTTTTT. Its translation: CAISGTSGMTGELFF.

The rearrangement uses TRBV4-3 and TRBJ1-4; D is possibly TRBD1 (5 bases). CDR1 and CDR2 from the germline V gene are LGHNA and YSLEER. V lost 1 base and J lost 3, with 9 bases in between. CDR3 length: 15 residues. CDR3 sequence: CASSQGTRANEKLFF. The DNA of the CDR3 is TGCGCCAGCAGCCAAGGGACAAGGGCTAATGAAAAACTGTTTTTT.

This clonotype came up many times. This chain connects TRBV4-3 to TRBJ1-3; D not certain. Trimming took 0 bases from V and 2 from J, leaving 11 bases between them. The CDR3 spans 16 residues. The germline CDR1 and CDR2 sequences are LGHNA and YSLEER. The CDR3 protein is CASSQDPLSTGNTIYF. The CDR3 DNA sequence: TGCGCCAGCAGCCAAGACCCTCTGTCAACTGGAAACACCATATATTTT.

This clonotype was observed many times. The chain couples TRBV11-2 to TRBJ2-5, with D tentatively TRBD1 (6 bases). Germline CDR1 SGHAT, CDR2 FQNNGV. Trimming removed 5 bases at V and 4 bases at J, with 17 bases between. The CDR3 totals 15 residues. The CDR3 reads CASSTGFGRGETQYF. The CDR3 nucleotides read TGTGCCAGCAGCACGGGGTTCGGCAGGGGAGAGACCCAGTACTTC.

In its sample, this clonotype was seen many times. The CDR3 nucleotides read TGTGCCAGCAGCTTTATTACAGGTGATATCGGGGAGCTGTTTTTT. Protein: CASSFITGDIGELFF. The V gene is TRBV5-6, the J gene TRBJ2-2; a possible D gene is TRBD1 (5 bases). CDR1 is SGHDT and CDR2 is YYEEEE in the germline V gene. With 2 bases removed from V and 7 bases from J, the gap between germline ends came to 15 bases. The CDR3 totals 15 residues.

This clonotype has only a few counts. A much larger clone lies a single base off, so this may be a read error. This rearrangement joins TRBV27 to TRBJ1-5; no firm D call. Germline CDR1 is MNHEY and CDR2 is SMNVEV (reference sequence). This CDR3 contains 11 residues. CDR3 bases: TGTGCCAGCAGCCTCAATCAGCCCCAGAATTTT. This encodes CASSLNQPQNF.

This clonotype was detected a few times. The J gene is TRBJ2-5, the V gene TRBV5-1, with D possibly being TRBD1 (6 bases). In germline, CDR1 is SGHRS, CDR2 YFSETQ. V dropped 6 bases and J dropped 2 bases, with 17 bases sitting between them. The CDR3 is 15 residues long. The CDR3, as DNA: TGCGCCAGCACCTTCGTTGGCAGGGGACAAGAGACCCAGTACTTC. As protein: CASTFVGRGQETQYF.

The table lists this clonotype with many counts. The chain is built from TRBV12-5 and TRBJ2-7; TRBD2 aligns across 7 bases. Germline loops: CDR1 LGHNT, CDR2 FRNRAP. The CDR3 is 17 amino acids. Germline trimming cut 3 bases from V and 5 bases from J; bases unmatched to any gene: 16. As DNA, the CDR3 is TGTGCTAGTGGTTTTGAGGCCTATGGGCGGGAGACACACGAGCAGTACTTC. Translating gives CASGFEAYGRETHEQYF.

This clonotype was observed a few times. One junction end disagrees with the germline gene, perhaps due to a read error. The chain links TRBV20-1 to TRBJ1-5; no firm D call. The germline V gene has CDR1 DFQATT and CDR2 SNEGSKA (reference sequence). This CDR3 is 13 amino acids long. The CDR3 region is CSAIRTANKTQNF. The CDR3 DNA sequence: TGCAGTGCAATCCGGACGGCGAATAAGACCCAGAATTTT.

This clonotype has ten or more counts. The chain combines TRBV5-1 with TRBJ2-3; weak D call: TRBD2 (5 bases). The V and J ends lost 3 bases and 1 base respectively, with 12 bases between them. Germline values: CDR1 SGHRS, CDR2 YFSETQ. The CDR3 runs to 15 residues. Here the CDR3 DNA reads TGCGCCAGCAGCTATCTACGGGGAGGCACAGATACGCAGTATTTT. Protein product: CASSYLRGGTDTQYF.

This clonotype was found many times. The V call is TRBV29-1, the J call TRBJ1-1; D not certain. Germline V CDR1 and CDR2: SQVTM, ANQGSEA. The CDR3 is 13 amino acids. V dropped 5 bases and J dropped 0 bases, with 10 bases sitting between them. CDR3 sequence: CSVMNGVNTEAFF. For the CDR3, the DNA is TGCAGCGTTATGAACGGGGTGAACACTGAAGCTTTCTTT.

This clonotype was seen at least ten times. The chain combines TRBV6-6 with TRBJ1-5; TRBD1 aligns across 9 bases. V lost 0 bases and J lost 2; bases outside the gene matches: 11. Germline V CDR1 and CDR2: MNHNY, SVGAGI (reference sequence). The CDR3 sequence is 19 residues long. DNA for the CDR3: TGTGCCAGCAGTTACTCGGACAGGGGTAGTCCTTTCGGCAATCAGCCCCAGCATTTT. It translates to CASSYSDRGSPFGNQPQHF.

At least ten counts were recorded for this clonotype. The chain joins TRBV5-1 to TRBJ1-4; 8 bases match TRBD1. Germline V gene lookup returns CDR1 SGHRS and CDR2 YFSETQ. The ends lost 6 bases at V and 8 bases at J; junction bases unmatched: 12. The CDR3 totals 15 residues. This chain's CDR3 is CASKPSGGLREKLFF. The CDR3, as DNA: TGCGCCAGCAAACCGTCAGGGGGCTTAAGGGAAAAACTGTTTTTT.